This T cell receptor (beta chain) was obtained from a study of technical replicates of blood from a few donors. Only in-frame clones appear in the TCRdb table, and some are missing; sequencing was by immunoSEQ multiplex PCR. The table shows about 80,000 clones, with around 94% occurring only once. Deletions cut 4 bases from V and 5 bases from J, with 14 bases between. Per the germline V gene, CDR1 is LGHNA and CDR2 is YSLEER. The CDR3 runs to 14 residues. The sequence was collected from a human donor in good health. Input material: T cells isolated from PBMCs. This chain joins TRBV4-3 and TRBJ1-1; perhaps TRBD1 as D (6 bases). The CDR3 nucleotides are TGCGCCAGCAGCCCATTTACAGGGAGAACTGAAGCTTTCTTT. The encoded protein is CASSPFTGRTEAFF.